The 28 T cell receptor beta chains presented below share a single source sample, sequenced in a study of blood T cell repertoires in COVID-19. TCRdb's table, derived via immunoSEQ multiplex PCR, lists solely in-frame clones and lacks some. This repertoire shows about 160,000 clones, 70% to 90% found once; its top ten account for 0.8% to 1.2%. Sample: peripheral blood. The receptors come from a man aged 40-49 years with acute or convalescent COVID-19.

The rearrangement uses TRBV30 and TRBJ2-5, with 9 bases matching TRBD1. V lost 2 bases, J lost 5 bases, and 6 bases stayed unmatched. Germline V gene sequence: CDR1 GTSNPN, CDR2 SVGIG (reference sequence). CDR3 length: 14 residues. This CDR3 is CAWSWGQGTETQYF. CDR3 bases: TGTGCCTGGAGTTGGGGACAGGGTACCGAGACCCAGTACTTC.

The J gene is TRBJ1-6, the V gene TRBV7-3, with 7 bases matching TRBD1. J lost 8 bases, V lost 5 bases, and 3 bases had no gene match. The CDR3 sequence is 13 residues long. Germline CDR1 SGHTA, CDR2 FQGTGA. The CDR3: CASSRDRDSPLHF. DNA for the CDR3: TGTGCCAGCAGCCGCGACAGGGATTCACCCCTCCACTTT. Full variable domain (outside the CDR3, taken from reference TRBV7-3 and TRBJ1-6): GAGVSQTPSNKVTEKGKYVELRCDPISGHTALYWYRQSLGQGPEFLIYFQGTGAADDSGLPNDRFFAVRPEGSVSTLKIQRTERGDSAVYLCASSRDRDSPLHFGNGTRLTVT.

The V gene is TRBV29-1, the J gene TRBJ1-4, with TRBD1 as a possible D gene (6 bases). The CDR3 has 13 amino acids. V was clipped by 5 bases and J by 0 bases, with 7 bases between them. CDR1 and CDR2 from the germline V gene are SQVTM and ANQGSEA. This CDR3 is CSVKGATNEKLFF. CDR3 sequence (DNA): TGCAGCGTTAAGGGGGCAACTAATGAAAAACTGTTTTTT. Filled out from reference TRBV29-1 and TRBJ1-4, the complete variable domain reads SAVISQKPSRDICQRGTSLTIQCQVDSQVTMMFWYRQQPGQSLTLIATANQGSEATYESGFVIDKFPISRPNLTFSTLTVSNMSPEDSSIYLCSVKGATNEKLFFGSGTQLSVL.

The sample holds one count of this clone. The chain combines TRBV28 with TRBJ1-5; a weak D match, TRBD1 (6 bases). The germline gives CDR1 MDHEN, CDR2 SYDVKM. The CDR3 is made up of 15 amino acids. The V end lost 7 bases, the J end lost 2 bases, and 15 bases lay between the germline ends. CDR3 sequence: CASTAAGGGNQPQHF. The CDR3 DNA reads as TGTGCCAGCACCGCCGCGGGGGGCGGCAATCAGCCCCAGCATTTT. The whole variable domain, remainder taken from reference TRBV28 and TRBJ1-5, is DVKVTQSSRYLVKRTGEKVFLECVQDMDHENMFWYRQDPGLGLRLIYFSYDVKMKEKGDIPEGYSVSREKKERFSLILESASTNQTSMYLCASTAAGGGNQPQHFGDGTRLSIL.

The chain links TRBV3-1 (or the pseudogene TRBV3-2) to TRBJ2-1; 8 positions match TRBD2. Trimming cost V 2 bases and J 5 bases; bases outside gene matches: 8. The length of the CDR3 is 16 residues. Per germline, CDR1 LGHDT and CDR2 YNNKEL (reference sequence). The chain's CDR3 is CASSQRGLGRDNEQFF. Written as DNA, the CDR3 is TGTGCCAGCAGCCAAAGGGGACTAGGTAGGGACAATGAGCAGTTCTTC.

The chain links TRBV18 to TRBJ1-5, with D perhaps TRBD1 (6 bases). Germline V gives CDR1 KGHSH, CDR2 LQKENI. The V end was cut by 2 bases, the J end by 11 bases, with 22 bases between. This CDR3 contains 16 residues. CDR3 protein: CASSPIETGGRGAQHF. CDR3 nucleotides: TGTGCCAGCTCACCAATAGAAACGGGGGGCCGTGGGGCCCAGCATTTT.

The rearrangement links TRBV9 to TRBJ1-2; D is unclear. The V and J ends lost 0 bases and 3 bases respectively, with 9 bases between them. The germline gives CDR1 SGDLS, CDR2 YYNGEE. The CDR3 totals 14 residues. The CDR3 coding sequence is TGTGCCAGCAGCGTAGAGTGGGGAGACTATGGCTACACCTTC. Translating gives CASSVEWGDYGYTF.

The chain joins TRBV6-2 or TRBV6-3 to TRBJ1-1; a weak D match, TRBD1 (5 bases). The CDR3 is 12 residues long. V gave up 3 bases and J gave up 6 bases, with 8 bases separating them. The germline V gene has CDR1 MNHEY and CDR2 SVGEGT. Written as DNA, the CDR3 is TGTGCCAGCAGTTATAGGGGATCTGAAGCTTTCTTT. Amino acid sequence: CASSYRGSEAFF.

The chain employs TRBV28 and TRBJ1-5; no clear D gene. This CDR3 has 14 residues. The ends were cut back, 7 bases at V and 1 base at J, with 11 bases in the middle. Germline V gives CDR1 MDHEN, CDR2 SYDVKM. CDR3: CASKGGSSNQPQHF. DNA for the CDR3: TGTGCCAGCAAAGGAGGGTCAAGCAATCAGCCCCAGCATTTT.

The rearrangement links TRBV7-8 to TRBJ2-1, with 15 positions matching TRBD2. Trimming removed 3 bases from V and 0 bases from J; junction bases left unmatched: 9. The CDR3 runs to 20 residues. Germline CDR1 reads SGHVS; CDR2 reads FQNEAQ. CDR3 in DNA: TGTGCCAGCAGCTTTTGGACTAGCGGGGGGGTTAGTCTCTCCTACAATGAGCAGTTCTTC. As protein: CASSFWTSGGVSLSYNEQFF.

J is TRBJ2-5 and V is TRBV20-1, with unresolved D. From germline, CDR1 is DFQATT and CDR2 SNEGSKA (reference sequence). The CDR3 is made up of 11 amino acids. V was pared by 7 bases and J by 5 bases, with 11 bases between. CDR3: CSVRLAETQYF. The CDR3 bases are TGCAGTGTTCGACTGGCGGAGACCCAGTACTTC.

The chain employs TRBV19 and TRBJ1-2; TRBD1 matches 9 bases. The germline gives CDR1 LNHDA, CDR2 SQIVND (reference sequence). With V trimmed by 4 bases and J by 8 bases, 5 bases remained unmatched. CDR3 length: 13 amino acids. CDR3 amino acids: CASSRTGERGYTF. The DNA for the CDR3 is TGTGCCAGTAGTAGGACAGGGGAACGAGGCTACACCTTC.

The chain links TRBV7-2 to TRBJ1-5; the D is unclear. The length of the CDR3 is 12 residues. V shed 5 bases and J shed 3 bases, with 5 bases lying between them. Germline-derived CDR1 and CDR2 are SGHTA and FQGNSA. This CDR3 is CASSQDNQPQHF. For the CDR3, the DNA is TGTGCCAGCAGCCAGGACAATCAGCCCCAGCATTTT. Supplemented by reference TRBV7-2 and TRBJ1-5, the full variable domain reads GAGVSQSPSNKVTEKGKDVELRCDPISGHTALYWYRQSLGQGLEFLIYFQGNSAPDKSGLPSDRFSAERTGGSVSTLTIQRTQQEDSAVYLCASSQDNQPQHFGDGTRLSIL.

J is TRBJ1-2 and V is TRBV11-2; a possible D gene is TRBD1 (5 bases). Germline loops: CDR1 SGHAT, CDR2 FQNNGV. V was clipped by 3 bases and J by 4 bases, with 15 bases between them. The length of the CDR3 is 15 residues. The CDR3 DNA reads TGTGCCAGCAGCTTTGGGACTGAGGCCTCCTATGGCTACACCTTC. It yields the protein CASSFGTEASYGYTF.

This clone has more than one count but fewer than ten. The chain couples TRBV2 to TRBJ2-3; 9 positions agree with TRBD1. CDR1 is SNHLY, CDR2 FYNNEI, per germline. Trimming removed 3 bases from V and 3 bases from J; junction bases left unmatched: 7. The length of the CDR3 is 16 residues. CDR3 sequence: CASSDLPGTGTDTQYF. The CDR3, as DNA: TGTGCCAGCAGTGACCTCCCGGGGACAGGGACAGATACGCAGTATTTT.

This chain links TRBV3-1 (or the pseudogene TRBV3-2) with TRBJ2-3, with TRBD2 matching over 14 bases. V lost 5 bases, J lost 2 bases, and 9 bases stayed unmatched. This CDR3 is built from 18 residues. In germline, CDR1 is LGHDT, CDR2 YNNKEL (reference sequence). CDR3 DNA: TGTGCCAGCAGCTTACTGCCGGGACTAGCGGGGGACACAGATACGCAGTATTTT. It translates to CASSLLPGLAGDTDTQYF.

CDR3 region: CASSARGGRTGYTF. CDR3 DNA: TGTGCCAGCAGCGCCAGAGGAGGCCGGACGGGCTACACCTTC. V is TRBV7-2 and J is TRBJ1-2; D not certain. V lost 5 bases, J lost 8 bases, and 18 bases lay in between. There are 14 residues in the CDR3. Germline CDR1 SGHTA, CDR2 FQGNSA.

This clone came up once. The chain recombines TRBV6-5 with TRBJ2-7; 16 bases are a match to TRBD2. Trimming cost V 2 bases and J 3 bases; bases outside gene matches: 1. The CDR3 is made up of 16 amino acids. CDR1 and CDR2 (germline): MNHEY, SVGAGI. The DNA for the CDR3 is TGTGCCAGCAGTTACGGGACTAGCGGGGGGGACTACGAGCAGTACTTC. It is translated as CASSYGTSGGDYEQYF.

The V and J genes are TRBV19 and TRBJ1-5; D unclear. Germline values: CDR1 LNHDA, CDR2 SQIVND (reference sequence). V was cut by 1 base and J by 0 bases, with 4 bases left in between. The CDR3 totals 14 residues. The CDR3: CASSIADSNQPQHF. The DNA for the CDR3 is TGTGCCAGTAGTATAGCAGATAGCAATCAGCCCCAGCATTTT.

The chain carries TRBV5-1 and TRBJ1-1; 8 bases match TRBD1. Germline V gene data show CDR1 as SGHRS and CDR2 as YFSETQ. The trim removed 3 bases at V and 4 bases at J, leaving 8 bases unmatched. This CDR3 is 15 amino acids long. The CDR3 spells CASSYGQGVPTEAFF. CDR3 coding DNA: TGCGCCAGCAGCTACGGACAGGGCGTACCCACTGAAGCTTTCTTT.

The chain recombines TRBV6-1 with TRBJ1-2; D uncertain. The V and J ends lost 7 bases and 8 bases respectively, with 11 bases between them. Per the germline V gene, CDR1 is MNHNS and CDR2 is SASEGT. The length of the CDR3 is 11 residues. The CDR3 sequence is CASTAGLGYTF. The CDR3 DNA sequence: TGTGCCAGCACGGCGGGGTTAGGCTACACCTTC.

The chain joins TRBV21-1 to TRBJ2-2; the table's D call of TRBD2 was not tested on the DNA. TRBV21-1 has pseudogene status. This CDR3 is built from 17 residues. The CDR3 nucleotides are TGTGCCAGCAGCAAAAGGGGAGGGCTAGCGGCCGCCGGGGAGCTGTTTTTT. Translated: CASSKRGGLAAAGELFF.

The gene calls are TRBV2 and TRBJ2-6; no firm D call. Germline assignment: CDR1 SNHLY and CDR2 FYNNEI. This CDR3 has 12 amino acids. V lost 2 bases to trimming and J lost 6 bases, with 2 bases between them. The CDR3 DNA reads TGTGCCAGCAGTGAACAGGCCAACGTCCTGACTTTC. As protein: CASSEQANVLTF.

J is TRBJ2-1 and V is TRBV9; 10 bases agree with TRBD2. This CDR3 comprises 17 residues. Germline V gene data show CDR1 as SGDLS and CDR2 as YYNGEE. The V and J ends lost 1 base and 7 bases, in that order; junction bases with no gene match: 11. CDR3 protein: CASSVIGSGGAVNEQFF. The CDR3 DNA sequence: TGTGCCAGCAGCGTAATCGGAAGCGGGGGGGCTGTTAATGAGCAGTTCTTC.

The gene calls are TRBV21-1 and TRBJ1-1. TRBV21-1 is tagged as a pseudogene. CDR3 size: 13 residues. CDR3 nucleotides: TGTGCCAGCAGCAATCGTTCGGGGGTTGCGGCTTTCTTT. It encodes CASSNRSGVAAFF.

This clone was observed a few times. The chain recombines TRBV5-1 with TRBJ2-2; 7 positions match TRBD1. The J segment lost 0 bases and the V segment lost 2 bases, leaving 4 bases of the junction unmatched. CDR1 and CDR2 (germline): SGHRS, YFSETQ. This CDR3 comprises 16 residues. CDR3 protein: CASSLAGTANTGELFF. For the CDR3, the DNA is TGCGCCAGCAGCTTAGCCGGGACAGCGAACACCGGGGAGCTGTTTTTT.

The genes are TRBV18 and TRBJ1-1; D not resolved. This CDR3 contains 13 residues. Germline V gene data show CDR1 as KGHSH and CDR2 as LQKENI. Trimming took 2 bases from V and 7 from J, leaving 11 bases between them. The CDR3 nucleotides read TGTGCCAGCTCACCATCAGAACGTTATGAAGCTTTCTTT. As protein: CASSPSERYEAFF.

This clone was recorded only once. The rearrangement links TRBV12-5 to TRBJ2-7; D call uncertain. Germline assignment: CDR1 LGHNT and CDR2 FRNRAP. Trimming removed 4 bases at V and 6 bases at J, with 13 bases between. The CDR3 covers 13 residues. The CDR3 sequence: CASGSTGLSEQYF. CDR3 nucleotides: TGTGCTAGTGGTTCAACGGGTCTCTCCGAGCAGTACTTC. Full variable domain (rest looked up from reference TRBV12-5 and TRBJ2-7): DARVTQTPRHKVTEMGQEVTMRCQPILGHNTVFWYRQTMMQGLELLAYFRNRAPLDDSGMPKDRFSAEMPDATLATLKIQPSEPRDSAVYFCASGSTGLSEQYFGPGTRLTVT.